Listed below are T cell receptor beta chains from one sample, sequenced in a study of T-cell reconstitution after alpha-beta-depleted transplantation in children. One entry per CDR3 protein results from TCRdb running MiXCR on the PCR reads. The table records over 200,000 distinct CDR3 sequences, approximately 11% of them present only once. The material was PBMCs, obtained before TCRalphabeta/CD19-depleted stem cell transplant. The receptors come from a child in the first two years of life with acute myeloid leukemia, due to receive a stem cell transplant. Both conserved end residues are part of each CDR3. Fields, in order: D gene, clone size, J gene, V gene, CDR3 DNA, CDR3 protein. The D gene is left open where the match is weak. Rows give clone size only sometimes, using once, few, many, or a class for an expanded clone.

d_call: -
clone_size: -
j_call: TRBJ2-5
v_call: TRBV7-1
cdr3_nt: TGTGCCAGCAGCTCGGGACGAACTTACCAAGAGACCCAGTACTTC
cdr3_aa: CASSSGRTYQETQYF

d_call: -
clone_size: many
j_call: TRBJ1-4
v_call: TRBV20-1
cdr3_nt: TGCAGTGCTAGAGAAACCCCGGCCGAAAAACTGTTTTTT
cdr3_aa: CSARETPAEKLFF

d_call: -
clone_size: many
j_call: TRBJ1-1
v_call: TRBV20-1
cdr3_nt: TGCAGTGCTAGTGCGGGGGCGAACACTGAAGCTTTCTTT
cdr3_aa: CSASAGANTEAFF

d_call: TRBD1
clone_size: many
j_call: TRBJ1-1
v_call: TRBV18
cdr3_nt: TGTGCCAGCTCACCGGGGACAGGGGTTTATGAAGCTTTCTTT
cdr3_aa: CASSPGTGVYEAFF

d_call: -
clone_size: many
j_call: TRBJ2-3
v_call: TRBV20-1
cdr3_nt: TGCAGTGCCCCATCCACAGGGCTTCGCACAGATACGCAGTATTTT
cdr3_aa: CSAPSTGLRTDTQYF

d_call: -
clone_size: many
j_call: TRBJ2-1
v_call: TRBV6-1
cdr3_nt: TGTGCCAGCACTGGTTGGGGGTCCGATGAGCAGTTCTTC
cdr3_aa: CASTGWGSDEQFF

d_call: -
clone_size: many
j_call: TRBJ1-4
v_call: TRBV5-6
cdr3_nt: TGTGCCAGCAGCTTGGGACACCCACGGGGCGAAAAACTGTTTTTT
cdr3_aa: CASSLGHPRGEKLFF

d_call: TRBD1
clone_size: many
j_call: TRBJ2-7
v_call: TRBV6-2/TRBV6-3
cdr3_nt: TGTGCCAGCAGTTACACCCTGGACAGGGGGCGAAGCGAGCAGTACTTC
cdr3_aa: CASSYTLDRGRSEQYF

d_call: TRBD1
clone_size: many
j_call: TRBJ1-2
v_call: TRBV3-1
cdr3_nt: TGTGCCAGCAGCCCCGGGACAGGGAGCTATGGCTACACCTTC
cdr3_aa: CASSPGTGSYGYTF

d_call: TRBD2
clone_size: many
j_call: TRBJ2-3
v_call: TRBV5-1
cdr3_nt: TGCGCCAGCAGCTGGACTAGCGTGAGCACAGATACGCAGTATTTT
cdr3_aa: CASSWTSVSTDTQYF

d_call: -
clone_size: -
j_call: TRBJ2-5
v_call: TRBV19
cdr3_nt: TGTGCCAGTAGTATAGAGAGGGGGCAAGAGACCCAGTACTTC
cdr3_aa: CASSIERGQETQYF

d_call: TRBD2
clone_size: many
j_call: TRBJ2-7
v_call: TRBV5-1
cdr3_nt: TGCGCCAGCAGCTTGACCGGGGGGGCCGGATACGAGCAGTACTTC
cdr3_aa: CASSLTGGAGYEQYF

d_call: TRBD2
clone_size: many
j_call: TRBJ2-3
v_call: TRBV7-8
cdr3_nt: TGTGCCAGCAGCTTAGCGCTACTAGCGGGGACAGATACGCAGTATTTT
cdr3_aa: CASSLALLAGTDTQYF

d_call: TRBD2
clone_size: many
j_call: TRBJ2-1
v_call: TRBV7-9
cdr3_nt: TGTGCCAGCAGCTTAGGACTGACTAGCGGGAGACTACCGTACAATGAGCAGTTCTTC
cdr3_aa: CASSLGLTSGRLPYNEQFF

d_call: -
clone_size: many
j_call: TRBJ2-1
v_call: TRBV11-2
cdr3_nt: TGTGCCAGCAGCGTTGGGGGCGTAGCGGCTCTCTTTTGGGATGAGCAGTTCTTC
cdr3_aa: CASSVGGVAALFWDEQFF

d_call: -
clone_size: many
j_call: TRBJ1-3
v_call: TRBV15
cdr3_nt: TGTGCCACCAGCAGAGATCTCGCCTCTGGAAACACCATATATTTT
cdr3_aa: CATSRDLASGNTIYF

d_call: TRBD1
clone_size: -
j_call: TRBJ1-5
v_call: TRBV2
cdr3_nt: TGTGCCAGCAGTCTCAGACAGGGGAGCAATCAGCCCCAGCATTTT
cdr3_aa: CASSLRQGSNQPQHF

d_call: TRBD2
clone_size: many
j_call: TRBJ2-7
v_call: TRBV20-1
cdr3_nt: TGCAGTGCTAGAGGCAGCGGGAGCCACTACGAGCAGTACTTC
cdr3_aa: CSARGSGSHYEQYF

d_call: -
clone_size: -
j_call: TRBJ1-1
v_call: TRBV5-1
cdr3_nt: TGCGCCAGCAGCGTCATAGGCTCCGGGAACACTGAAGCTTTCTTT
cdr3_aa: CASSVIGSGNTEAFF

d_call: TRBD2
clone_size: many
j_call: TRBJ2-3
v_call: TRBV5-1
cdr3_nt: TGCGCCAGCAGCTTGATTAGCGGGAGGTCAGATACGCAGTATTTT
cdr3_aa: CASSLISGRSDTQYF

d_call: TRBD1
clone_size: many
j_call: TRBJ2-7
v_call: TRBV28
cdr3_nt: TGTGCCAGCAGTTTAAGCGGACAGGGGCCGGGGGAGCAGTACTTC
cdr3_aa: CASSLSGQGPGEQYF

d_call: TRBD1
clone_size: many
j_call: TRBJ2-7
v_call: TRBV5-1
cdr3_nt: TGCGCCAGCAGCACTAGGACAGGGTCCTACGAGCAGTACTTC
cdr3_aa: CASSTRTGSYEQYF

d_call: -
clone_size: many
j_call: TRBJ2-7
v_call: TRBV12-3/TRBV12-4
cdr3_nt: TGTGCCAGCAGTTTCCTTCTCTACGAGCAGTACTTC
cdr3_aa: CASSFLLYEQYF

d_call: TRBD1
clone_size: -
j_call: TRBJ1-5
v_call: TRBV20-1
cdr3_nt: TGCAGTGTTGGAGCAACAGGGGGCAATCAGCCCCAGCATTTT
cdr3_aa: CSVGATGGNQPQHF

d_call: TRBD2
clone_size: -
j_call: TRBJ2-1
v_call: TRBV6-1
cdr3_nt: TGTGCCAGCGGACATTTGGGACTAGCGGGAGAGTTCTTC
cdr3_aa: CASGHLGLAGEFF

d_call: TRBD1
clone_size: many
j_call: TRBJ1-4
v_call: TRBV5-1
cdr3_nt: TGTGCCAGCAGCTCCGGGACAGGGGGCGAAAAACTGTTTTTT
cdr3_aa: CASSSGTGGEKLFF

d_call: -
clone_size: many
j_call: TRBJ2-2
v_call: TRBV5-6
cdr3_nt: TGTGCCAGCAGCCTCTACCTAGAGGGCGCCGGGGAGCTGTTTTTT
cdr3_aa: CASSLYLEGAGELFF

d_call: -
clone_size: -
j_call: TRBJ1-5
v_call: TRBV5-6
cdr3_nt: TGTGCCAGCAGCCGTAGGGGGAATCAGCCCCAGCATTTT
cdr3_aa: CASSRRGNQPQHF

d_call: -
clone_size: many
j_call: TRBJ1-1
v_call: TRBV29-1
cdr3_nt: TGCAGCGTTGAAAACCGGAACACTGAAGCTTTCTTT
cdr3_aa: CSVENRNTEAFF

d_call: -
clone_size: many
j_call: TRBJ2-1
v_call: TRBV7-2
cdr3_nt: TGTGCCAGCAGCTTAGCGCTCCTCAATGAGCAGTTCTTC
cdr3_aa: CASSLALLNEQFF

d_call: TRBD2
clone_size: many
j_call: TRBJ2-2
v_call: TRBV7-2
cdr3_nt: TGTGCCAGCAGCTCCGGACTAGCGGGACACACCGGGGAGCTGTTTTTT
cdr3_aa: CASSSGLAGHTGELFF

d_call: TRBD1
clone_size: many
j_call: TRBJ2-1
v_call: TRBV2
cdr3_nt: TGTGCCAGCAGTACCGGGACAGGGTTTTATGAGCAGTTCTTC
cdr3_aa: CASSTGTGFYEQFF

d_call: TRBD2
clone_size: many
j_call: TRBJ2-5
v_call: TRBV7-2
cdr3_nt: TGTGCCAGCAGCTCCATTGGGACTAGCGTAGGAGAGACCCAGTACTTC
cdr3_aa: CASSSIGTSVGETQYF

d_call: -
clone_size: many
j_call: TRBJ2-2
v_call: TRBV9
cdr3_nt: TGTGCCAGCAGCGTAGGATGGGTGTGGGATCCCGGGGAGCTGTTTTTT
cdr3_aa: CASSVGWVWDPGELFF

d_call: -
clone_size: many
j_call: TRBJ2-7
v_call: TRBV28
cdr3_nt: TGTGCCAGCAGTTCTTCAGGGGACTCCTACGAGCAGTACTTC
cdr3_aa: CASSSSGDSYEQYF

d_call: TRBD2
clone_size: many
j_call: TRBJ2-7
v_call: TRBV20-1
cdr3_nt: TGCAGTGCCGCTACTAGCGGGGGGCTCTCCTACGAGCAGTACTTC
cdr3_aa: CSAATSGGLSYEQYF

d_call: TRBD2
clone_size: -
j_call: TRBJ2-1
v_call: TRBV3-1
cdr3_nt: TGTGCCTGCAGCCAGCAGGGACTAGCGGGCCGCTACAATGAGCAGTTCTTC
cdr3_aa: CACSQQGLAGRYNEQFF

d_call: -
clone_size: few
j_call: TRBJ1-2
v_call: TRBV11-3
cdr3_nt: TGTGCCAGCAGCTTATCCTGGGGGGTAGACGGTGGCTACACCTTC
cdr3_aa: CASSLSWGVDGGYTF

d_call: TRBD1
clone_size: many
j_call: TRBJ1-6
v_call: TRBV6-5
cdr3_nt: TGTGCCAGCAGTTACTCAAGGGACAGGGGGAATTCACCCCTCCACTTT
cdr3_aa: CASSYSRDRGNSPLHF

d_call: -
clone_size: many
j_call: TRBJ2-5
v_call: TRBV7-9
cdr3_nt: TGTGCCAGCAGCCGAGGGCAGACCCAAGAGACCCAGTACTTC
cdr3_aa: CASSRGQTQETQYF

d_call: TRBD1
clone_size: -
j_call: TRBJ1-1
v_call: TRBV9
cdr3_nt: TGTGCCAGCAGCGGTAACTTCGGGACAGCCTTTACTGAAGCTTTCTTT
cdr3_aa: CASSGNFGTAFTEAFF

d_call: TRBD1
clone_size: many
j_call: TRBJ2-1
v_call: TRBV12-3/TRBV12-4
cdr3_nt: TGTGCCAGCAGTTCCCCGACAGGGATGGGCCGGAATGAGCAGTTCTTC
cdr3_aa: CASSSPTGMGRNEQFF

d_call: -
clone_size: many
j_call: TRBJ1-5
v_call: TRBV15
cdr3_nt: TGTGCCACCAGCAATAGGGAGACATTGCAGCCCCAGCATTTT
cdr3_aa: CATSNRETLQPQHF

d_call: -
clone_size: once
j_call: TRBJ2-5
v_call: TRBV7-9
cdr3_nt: TGTGCCTGCACTAGAACAGTGCCCCAAGAGACCCAGTACTTC
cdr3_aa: CACTRTVPQETQYF

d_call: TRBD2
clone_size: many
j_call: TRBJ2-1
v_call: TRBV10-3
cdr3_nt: TGTGCCAGTGGGACTAGCGGACTATACAATGAGCAGTTCTTC
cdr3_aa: CASGTSGLYNEQFF

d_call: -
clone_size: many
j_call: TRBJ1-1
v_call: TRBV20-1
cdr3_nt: TGCAGTGCCACGGACGGACAGAACACTGAAGCTTTCTTT
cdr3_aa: CSATDGQNTEAFF

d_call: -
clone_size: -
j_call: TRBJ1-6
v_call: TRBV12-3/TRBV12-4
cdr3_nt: TGTGCCAGCAGTATCAAGAGCTCCTATAATTCACCCCTCCACTTT
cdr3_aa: CASSIKSSYNSPLHF

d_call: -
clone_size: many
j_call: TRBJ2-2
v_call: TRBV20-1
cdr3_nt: TGCAGTGCTAGCACCCAGGGGTACACCGGGGAGCTGTTTTTT
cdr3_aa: CSASTQGYTGELFF

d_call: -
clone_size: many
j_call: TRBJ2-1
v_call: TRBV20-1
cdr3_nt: TGCAGTGCTAGAGTTAGGGCAGGGGTCAATGAGCAGTTCTTC
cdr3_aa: CSARVRAGVNEQFF

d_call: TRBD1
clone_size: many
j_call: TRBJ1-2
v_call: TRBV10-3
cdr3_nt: TGTGCCATCAGTGAGTCCGGGACAGCGTATGGCTACACCTTC
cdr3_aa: CAISESGTAYGYTF

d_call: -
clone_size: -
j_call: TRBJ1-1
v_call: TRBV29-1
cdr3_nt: TGCAGCGCCCGAGGGTGGCAGACTGAAGCTTTCTTT
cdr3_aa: CSARGWQTEAFF

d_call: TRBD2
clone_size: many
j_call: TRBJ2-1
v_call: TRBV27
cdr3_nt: TGTGCCAGCAGTACCTCTAGCGGGAGGGCTTCCTACAATGAGCAGTTCTTC
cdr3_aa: CASSTSSGRASYNEQFF

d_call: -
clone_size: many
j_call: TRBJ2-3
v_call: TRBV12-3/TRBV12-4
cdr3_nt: TGTGCCAGCAGTTTACCCTATAGCACAGATACGCAGTATTTT
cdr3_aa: CASSLPYSTDTQYF

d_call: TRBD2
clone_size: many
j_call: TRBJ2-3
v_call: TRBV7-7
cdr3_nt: TGTGCCAGCAGCCTGAACCCAGCGGGACGAGCGGAAGGTAAAGGGGATACGCAGTATTTT
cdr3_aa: CASSLNPAGRAEGKGDTQYF

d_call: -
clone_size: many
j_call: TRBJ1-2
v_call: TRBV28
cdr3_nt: TGTGCCATCTCGAAGGGGGGCGGCTATGGCTACACCTTC
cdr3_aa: CAISKGGGYGYTF